These 18 T cell receptor beta chains originate from one sample sequenced in a study of Ad26.COV2.S vaccination and SARS-CoV-2 variants. Generated by immunoSEQ multiplex PCR, the TCRdb table keeps only in-frame clones and is missing some. Of about 350,000 clones listed, around 90% are singletons. The treatment is: 19 received Ad26.COV2.S at low or high dose, single or two shots; several received placebo; per-sample allocation not given. Day 63 following the first vaccine or placebo injection was when the samples were taken. This specimen was peripheral blood, taken in a trial of Ad26.COV2.S vaccine versus placebo. The receptors come from a person aged 18 to 59 who received the Ad26.COV2.S COVID-19 vaccine or a placebo.

The V gene is TRBV29-1, the J gene TRBJ1-3, with D possibly matching TRBD1 (5 bases). Germline V gene sequence: CDR1 SQVTM, CDR2 ANQGSEA. The CDR3 covers 13 residues. V was cut by 6 bases and J by 2 bases, with 11 bases left in between. CDR3 sequence reads: CSVQGTTGNTIYF. CDR3 DNA: TGCAGCGTGCAGGGTACGACTGGAAACACCATATATTTT. The full variable domain, in which reference TRBV29-1 and TRBJ1-3 provide the parts outside the CDR3, is SAVISQKPSRDICQRGTSLTIQCQVDSQVTMMFWYRQQPGQSLTLIATANQGSEATYESGFVIDKFPISRPNLTFSTLTVSNMSPEDSSIYLCSVQGTTGNTIYFGEGSWLTVV.

This clone was seen more than once but under ten times. V gene TRBV6-5 combines with J gene TRBJ1-2, with D possibly being TRBD1 (6 bases). The V end was cut by 2 bases, the J end by 4 bases, with 14 bases between. Germline assignment: CDR1 MNHEY and CDR2 SVGAGI. This CDR3 is built from 15 residues. The CDR3 spells CASSYEGGRTYGYTF. Here the CDR3 DNA reads TGTGCCAGCAGTTACGAGGGGGGTAGGACCTATGGCTACACCTTC.

The J gene is TRBJ2-5, the V gene TRBV19; D may be TRBD1 (6 bases). The CDR3 spans 17 residues. Germline loops: CDR1 LNHDA, CDR2 SQIVND (reference sequence). V lost 5 bases and J 5 bases, leaving 24 bases between the germline ends. CDR3 DNA: TGTGCCAGTAGTCCTGCCCCGACAGGCCGGGCTTGGGAGACCCAGTACTTC. Translation: CASSPAPTGRAWETQYF.

V and J are TRBV30 and TRBJ1-2; TRBD1 aligns across 7 bases. The CDR3 has 18 residues. V trimming: 1 base; J trimming: 0 bases; junction bases outside the gene matches: 14. Per germline, CDR1 GTSNPN and CDR2 SVGIG (reference sequence). The CDR3 sequence: CAWSALRHPGQTNYGYTF. For the CDR3, the DNA is TGTGCCTGGAGTGCCCTGAGACACCCGGGACAGACTAACTATGGCTACACCTTC.

J is TRBJ1-1 and V is TRBV19; 7 bases are a match to TRBD1. This CDR3 spans 16 amino acids. Germline CDR1 is LNHDA and CDR2 is SQIVND (reference sequence). V lost 6 bases and J lost 4; bases outside the gene matches: 14. The CDR3 DNA is TGTGCCAGTAGCCCCCCAGGGGGGGGCGGAGGCACTGAAGCTTTCTTT. It encodes CASSPPGGGGGTEAFF.

The chain carries TRBV11-2 and TRBJ2-3, with 7 nucleotides matching TRBD2. The V gene's germline CDR1 is SGHAT and CDR2 FQNNGV. After removal of 8 bases from V and 4 bases from J, the junction contained 12 bases not matched to a gene. This CDR3 has 15 amino acids. In nucleotides, the CDR3 is TGTGCCAGCGCACACGGGGGGACCAGACCAGATACGCAGTATTTT. It specifies CASAHGGTRPDTQYF.

This rearrangement joins TRBV27 to TRBJ2-7; TRBD2 aligns across 9 bases. This CDR3 comprises 15 residues. Germline assignment: CDR1 MNHEY and CDR2 SMNVEV (reference sequence). V trimming: 5 bases; J trimming: 4 bases; junction bases outside the gene matches: 9. The CDR3 bases are TGTGCCAGCAGTGTAGATGGACTAGCGATGTACGAGCAGTACTTC. Its protein product is CASSVDGLAMYEQYF.

V is TRBV7-8 and J is TRBJ2-2; D gene unclear. Germline V gives CDR1 SGHVS, CDR2 FQNEAQ. The V and J ends lost 5 bases and 6 bases respectively, with 13 bases between them. The CDR3 covers 14 residues. CDR3 sequence (DNA): TGTGCCAGCAGCCCGCCCTCTGACGCCGGGGAGCTGTTTTTT. Its translation is CASSPPSDAGELFF. The full variable domain, rest sourced from reference TRBV7-8 and TRBJ2-2, is GAGVSQSPRYKVAKRGQDVALRCDPISGHVSLFWYQQALGQGPEFLTYFQNEAQLDKSGLPSDRFFAERPEGSVSTLKIQRTQQEDSAVYLCASSPPSDAGELFFGEGSRLTVL.

The gene calls are TRBV19 and TRBJ2-1; perhaps D is TRBD1 or TRBD2 (6 bases each). V lost 2 bases, J lost 9 bases, and 20 bases lay in between. CDR1 is LNHDA, CDR2 SQIVND, per germline (reference sequence). This CDR3 has 16 residues. CDR3: CASSIPEAGGDIEQFF. The CDR3 DNA is TGTGCCAGTAGTATACCCGAGGCTGGCGGGGACATTGAGCAGTTCTTC.

Notes on this clone: Distinct nucleotide sequences in the sample also encode this CDR3. V is TRBV6-5 and J is TRBJ2-2; no firm D call. From germline, CDR1 is MNHEY and CDR2 SVGAGI. The CDR3 extends over 12 amino acids. V was pared by 2 bases and J by 6 bases, with 4 bases between. The CDR3 nucleotides are TGTGCCAGCAGTTACAACGCCGGGGAGCTGTTTTTT. Translating it yields CASSYNAGELFF.

This chain joins TRBV6-2 or TRBV6-3 and TRBJ2-1; D is perhaps TRBD2 (6 bases). The germline V gene has CDR1 MNHEY and CDR2 SVGEGT. CDR3 length: 14 residues. V was shortened by 5 bases and J by 8 bases, with 16 bases between the two germline ends. In DNA, the CDR3 is TGTGCCAGCAGTCCCTTGCGTTCGGGAGATGAGCAGTTCTTC. Translation: CASSPLRSGDEQFF.

The rearrangement uses TRBV4-1 and TRBJ1-1; TRBD1 is a possible D gene (5 bases). Germline V lookup: CDR1 MGHRA, CDR2 YSYEKL. Trimming removed 0 bases at V and 6 bases at J, with 14 bases between. The CDR3 has 15 amino acids. The DNA of the CDR3 is TGCGCCAGCAGCCAAGATATCCGGTGGGGGGCTGAAGCTTTCTTT. It codes for CASSQDIRWGAEAFF.

The chain recombines TRBV11-2 with TRBJ1-5; D uncertain. This CDR3 spans 12 amino acids. The germline V gene encodes CDR1 SGHAT and CDR2 FQNNGV. The V and J ends lost 4 bases and 9 bases respectively, with 10 bases between them. CDR3: CASSSPWGPQHF. In nucleotides, the CDR3 is TGTGCCAGCAGCTCGCCCTGGGGGCCCCAGCATTTT.

The V gene is TRBV4-3, the J gene TRBJ2-4; D gene ambiguous. V lost 0 bases and J lost 7, with 7 bases in between. The CDR3 is 13 residues long. Germline V gene lookup returns CDR1 LGHNA and CDR2 YSLEER. The CDR3 loop reads CASSQEPWNIQYF. CDR3 nucleotide sequence: TGCGCCAGCAGCCAAGAACCCTGGAACATTCAGTACTTC.

The CDR3 region is CASLDRVNTEAFF. The CDR3 coding sequence is TGTGCCAGCTTGGACAGGGTGAACACTGAAGCTTTCTTT. V gene TRBV25-1 combines with J gene TRBJ1-1; 8 bases line up with TRBD1. The CDR3 is 13 residues long. Germline CDR1 is MGHDK and CDR2 is SYGVNS. V dropped 8 bases and J dropped 0; count of bases not matched to a gene: 2.

The chain joins TRBV29-1 to TRBJ2-2; TRBD1 aligns across 7 bases. CDR1 SQVTM and CDR2 ANQGSEA come from the germline V gene. This CDR3 region has 14 residues. V lost 4 bases and J lost 1; bases outside the gene matches: 3. This CDR3 is CSVGRTGNTGELFF. CDR3 sequence (DNA): TGCAGCGTTGGGAGGACAGGGAACACCGGGGAGCTGTTTTTT.

V gene TRBV19 combines with J gene TRBJ1-5; D not resolved. The CDR3 extends over 12 amino acids. From germline, CDR1 is LNHDA and CDR2 SQIVND (reference sequence). Trimming pared 2 bases from V and 4 bases from J, leaving 3 bases between. CDR3 region: CASSITNQPQHF. The CDR3 DNA reads as TGTGCCAGTAGTATAACGAATCAGCCCCAGCATTTT.

The chain carries TRBV9 and TRBJ2-5, with a weak D call TRBD1 (6 bases). The CDR3 length is 14 residues. The V gene lost 4 bases and the J gene lost 2 bases, with 12 bases spanning the gap. CDR1 and CDR2 from the germline V gene are SGDLS and YYNGEE. CDR3 sequence reads: CASSFHRVQETQYF. CDR3 DNA: TGTGCCAGCAGCTTCCACAGGGTTCAAGAGACCCAGTACTTC.